This T cell receptor beta chain originates from a study of T-cell memory formation after mild COVID-19. This CDR3 has 15 residues. V lost 4 bases, J lost 3 bases, and 6 bases stayed unmatched. Per the germline V gene, CDR1 is SEHNR and CDR2 is FQNEAQ (reference sequence). TCRdb reprocessed the 5' RACE reads via MiXCR and lists one record per CDR3 protein. Among 350,000 to 500,000 distinct CDR3 sequences listed, about 25% were seen once. The sequenced material came from PBMCs or a T cell subset sorted from them (not recorded which). The chain links TRBV7-9 to TRBJ2-3; TRBD1 aligns across 8 bases. This sequence originates from an adult woman who had mild COVID-19 (a few samples of this study predate the infection). Cell type and time point are not known. The CDR3 DNA reads as TGTGCCAGCAGCTCGCCCCGACAGGGGACAGATACGCAGTATTTT. Translating it yields CASSSPRQGTDTQYF.